Shown below are 31 T cell receptor beta chains from a single sample sequenced in a study of blood T cell repertoires in COVID-19. TCRdb keeps only in-frame clones here, not all; method: immunoSEQ multiplex PCR. The repertoire consists of about 180,000 clones, with 70% to 90% occurring once and the leading ten covering 2.5% to 3.5%. The sequenced sample consisted of peripheral blood. These receptors all come from a man in his fifties or sixties with acute or convalescent COVID-19.

Concerning this clone itself: A junction end diverges from the germline sequence, so it may reflect a read error. This chain uses TRBV7-7 with TRBJ2-1; D uncertain. This CDR3 contains 13 residues. Germline lookup yields CDR1 SSHAT and CDR2 FNYEAQ (reference sequence). CDR3 nucleotides: TGTGCTAGCAGCGCAAACGAGGTTGGCGAGCAGTTCTTC. This encodes CASSANEVGEQFF.

This chain joins TRBV5-4 and TRBJ2-1; 7 bases fit TRBD2. Germline V gives CDR1 SGHNT, CDR2 YYREEE (reference sequence). The V gene end was trimmed by 2 bases and the J gene end by 4 bases; junction bases not matched to a gene: 6. This CDR3 contains 15 residues. The CDR3 here is CASSFQASGYNEQFF. CDR3 DNA: TGTGCCAGCAGCTTCCAAGCTAGCGGATACAATGAGCAGTTCTTC.

The CDR3 DNA follows: TGTGCCAGCAGCTTATCTATAAGAAACTATGGCTACACCTTC. It yields the protein CASSLSIRNYGYTF. The chain combines TRBV7-2 with TRBJ1-2; D unclear. There are 14 residues in the CDR3. The V gene's germline CDR1 is SGHTA and CDR2 FQGNSA. Trimming pared 2 bases from V and 2 bases from J, leaving 9 bases between.

This clone was detected once. CDR3 nucleotide sequence: TGTGCCAGCAGCTTCGACAGGGGGGGAAAACTGTTTTTT. Translating gives CASSFDRGGKLFF. The chain uses TRBV7-2 and TRBJ1-4; 9 bases map to TRBD1. With V trimmed by 3 bases and J by 10 bases, 3 bases remained unmatched. The CDR3 extends over 13 amino acids. Germline lookup yields CDR1 SGHTA and CDR2 FQGNSA.

CDR3 loop: CASSSTGPNQPQHF. CDR3 sequence (DNA): TGCGCCAGCAGCTCTACAGGACCCAATCAGCCCCAGCATTTT. This chain uses TRBV5-1 with TRBJ1-5, with D possibly matching TRBD1 (5 bases). Trimming took off 3 bases at V and 3 bases at J, with 10 bases between the two ends. The CDR3 extends over 14 amino acids. Germline CDR1 reads SGHRS; CDR2 reads YFSETQ. Full variable domain (remainder filled in from reference TRBV5-1 and TRBJ1-5): KAGVTQTPRYLIKTRGQQVTLSCSPISGHRSVSWYQQTPGQGLQFLFEYFSETQRNKGNFPGRFSGRQFSNSRSEMNVSTLELGDSALYLCASSSTGPNQPQHFGDGTRLSIL.

The V and J genes are TRBV28 and TRBJ2-4; 11 bases match TRBD2. The V segment lost 6 bases and the J segment 4 bases; nucleotides outside the gene matches: 2. Germline V lookup: CDR1 MDHEN, CDR2 SYDVKM. The CDR3 contains 14 residues. The CDR3, as DNA: TGTGCCAGCAGCTTAGCGGGAGGGAAAAACATTCAGTACTTC. This encodes CASSLAGGKNIQYF.

V and J are TRBV5-4 and TRBJ2-1; possible D gene TRBD1, 5 bases. Between the trimmed V and J ends, which lost 5 bases and 6 bases, there was a span of 12 bases. This CDR3 is built from 13 residues. The germline gives CDR1 SGHNT, CDR2 YYREEE (reference sequence). The CDR3 nucleotides are TGTGCCAGCAGACGAGACAGCCTCAATGAGCAGTTCTTC. Its protein is CASRRDSLNEQFF.

This chain uses TRBV27 with TRBJ2-1, with 13 bases identical to TRBD2. The V and J ends lost 5 bases and 9 bases, in that order; junction bases with no gene match: 7. This CDR3 is built from 15 residues. Germline CDR1 and CDR2: MNHEY and SMNVEV (reference sequence). CDR3 sequence reads: CASSLGLAGVSEQFF. CDR3 DNA sequence: TGTGCCAGCAGTCTCGGACTAGCGGGAGTTAGTGAGCAGTTCTTC.

This chain links TRBV28 with TRBJ2-6; maybe TRBD2 (6 bases). CDR3 size: 18 residues. The V and J ends lost 2 bases and 4 bases respectively, with 18 bases between them. CDR1 MDHEN and CDR2 SYDVKM come from the germline V gene. CDR3 bases: TGTGCCAGCAGTTTAAGGGCGGGGCTAACGTCCGGGGCCAACGTCCTGACTTTC. Translation: CASSLRAGLTSGANVLTF.

The sample holds one count of this clone. In DNA, the CDR3 is TGTGCCAGCTCCGGGACTACGAATGATGAGCAGTTCTTC. Translated, it gives CASSGTTNDEQFF. This rearrangement joins TRBV9 to TRBJ2-1; 7 nucleotides align to TRBD2. The junction had 9 bases not matched to a gene; V was cut back by 7 bases and J by 8 bases. The CDR3 covers 13 residues. Looked up from germline, CDR1 is SGDLS and CDR2 is YYNGEE.

The rearrangement joins TRBV24-1 to TRBJ2-1; TRBD1 matches at 7 bases. The length of the CDR3 is 15 residues. V gave up 5 bases and J gave up 7 bases; unmatched junction bases: 10. The germline gives CDR1 KGHDR, CDR2 SFDVKD. CDR3: CATSGLQGIWNEQFF. CDR3 sequence (DNA): TGTGCCACCAGTGGTCTACAGGGGATATGGAATGAGCAGTTCTTC.

The V call is TRBV15, the J call TRBJ2-2, with D possibly being TRBD1 (8 bases). Per germline, CDR1 LNHNV and CDR2 YYDKDF (reference sequence). Trimming left V 3 bases short and J 4 bases short, with 15 bases between. The CDR3 extends over 16 amino acids. The CDR3 here is CATSRPGGGGTGELFF. The DNA of the CDR3 is TGTGCCACCAGCAGGCCAGGGGGCGGGGGCACCGGGGAGCTGTTTTTT.

This clone was counted a single time. This chain links TRBV18 with TRBJ2-2; 7 bases align to TRBD1. The CDR3 totals 14 residues. Germline CDR1 reads KGHSH; CDR2 reads LQKENI. V dropped 8 bases and J dropped 6; count of bases not matched to a gene: 9. CDR3 in amino acids: CASGRQGTAGELFF. DNA of the CDR3: TGTGCCAGCGGCAGACAGGGAACTGCCGGGGAGCTGTTTTTT.

The genes are TRBV6-5 and TRBJ2-1; D gene uncertain. From germline, CDR1 is MNHEY and CDR2 SVGAGI. Trimming removed 10 bases from V and 9 bases from J, with 16 bases in between. This CDR3 is built from 12 residues. The CDR3 DNA reads as TGTGCCAACGCGAACCACGCCCTTGAGCAGTTCTTC. This codes for CANANHALEQFF.

This clone came up once. This chain uses TRBV9 with TRBJ2-2; 10 bases map to TRBD2. Germline-derived CDR1 and CDR2 are SGDLS and YYNGEE. The V gene end was trimmed by 4 bases and the J gene end by 7 bases; junction bases not matched to a gene: 13. The CDR3 runs to 17 residues. This CDR3 is CASSPRGLAGENGELFF. The DNA for the CDR3 is TGTGCCAGCAGCCCAAGGGGGCTAGCGGGAGAGAACGGGGAGCTGTTTTTT.

The chain recombines TRBV18 with TRBJ2-7; D is possibly TRBD2 (5 bases). The CDR3 runs to 15 residues. Trimming stripped 3 bases from V and 2 bases from J, with 14 bases between. The germline V gene has CDR1 KGHSH and CDR2 LQKENI. CDR3 nucleotide sequence: TGTGCCAGCTCACCCTATGGCGGGCGGACCTACGAGCAGTACTTC. Its translation: CASSPYGGRTYEQYF.

The genes are TRBV28 and TRBJ1-4, with 8 bases identical to TRBD1. V was pared by 5 bases and J by 0 bases, with 5 bases of the junction left unmatched. CDR1 is MDHEN and CDR2 is SYDVKM in the germline V gene. The CDR3 sequence is 16 residues long. The CDR3 loop is CASSRRGRTTNEKLFF. The CDR3 bases are TGTGCCAGCAGTCGCAGGGGGCGCACAACTAATGAAAAACTGTTTTTT.

The CDR3 sequence is CASSKGQGQETQYF. DNA for the CDR3: TGTGCCAGCAGCAAGGGACAGGGGCAAGAGACCCAGTACTTC. V usage is TRBV9 and J usage is TRBJ2-5, with 10 bases aligning to TRBD1. The CDR3 is made up of 14 amino acids. Germline V lookup: CDR1 SGDLS, CDR2 YYNGEE. With 4 bases clipped from V and 2 bases from J, the junction kept 2 bases outside the gene matches.

This chain joins TRBV5-1 and TRBJ2-3, with TRBD2 identical over 10 bases. Germline trimming cut 4 bases from V and 6 bases from J; bases unmatched to any gene: 2. There are 13 residues in the CDR3. Germline CDR1 and CDR2: SGHRS and YFSETQ. The CDR3 loop is CASSLAGEDTQYF. CDR3 nucleotide sequence: TGCGCCAGCAGCCTAGCGGGAGAGGATACGCAGTATTTT.

This clone has only one observation. The chain employs TRBV5-4 and TRBJ2-3, with TRBD2 matching over 13 bases. Germline lookup yields CDR1 SGHNT and CDR2 YYREEE (reference sequence). This CDR3 comprises 13 residues. V shed 4 bases, J shed 7 bases, and the junction held 0 bases outside the gene matches. In DNA form, the CDR3 reads TGTGCCAGCAGCGGGACTAGCGGGAATACGCAGTATTTT. Residues: CASSGTSGNTQYF.

J is TRBJ1-1 and V is TRBV30, with D possibly TRBD1 on 5 matching bases. The germline gives CDR1 GTSNPN, CDR2 SVGIG (reference sequence). This CDR3 spans 12 amino acids. Trimming removed 5 bases at V and 5 bases at J, with 12 bases between. The CDR3 nucleotides are TGTGCCTGGCGACGGAGGGGAACTGAAGCTTTCTTT. Its protein is CAWRRRGTEAFF.

This chain connects TRBV3-1 (or the pseudogene TRBV3-2) to TRBJ2-7, with D possibly matching TRBD2 (5 bases). The CDR3 covers 14 residues. Germline V gene data show CDR1 as LGHDT and CDR2 as YNNKEL (reference sequence). V shed 0 bases and J shed 7 bases, with 13 bases lying between them. CDR3 sequence: CASSQEGGSREQYF. DNA for the CDR3: TGTGCCAGCAGCCAAGAAGGTGGGAGTAGGGAGCAGTACTTC.

The chain recombines TRBV6-5 with TRBJ2-1, with 8 bases fitting TRBD1. Germline V gives CDR1 MNHEY, CDR2 SVGAGI. This CDR3 has 14 residues. J was trimmed by 4 bases and V by 6 bases; bases with no gene match: 5. CDR3 coding DNA: TGTGCCAGCAGCCTTGGACAGGGATACAATGAGCAGTTCTTC. Translated, it gives CASSLGQGYNEQFF.

The chain has TRBV6-2 or TRBV6-3 and TRBJ2-1, with 10 positions matching TRBD2. J gave up 1 base and V 6 bases, and 6 bases lay outside the gene matches. The germline V gene encodes CDR1 MNHEY and CDR2 SVGEGT. The CDR3 length is 16 residues. As DNA, the CDR3 is TGTGCCAGCAGCCGTCAGACTAGCGGGTCCTACAATGAGCAGTTCTTC. This gives the protein CASSRQTSGSYNEQFF.

The rearrangement links TRBV20-1 to TRBJ2-5; 7 positions match TRBD1. The V gene end was trimmed by 3 bases and the J gene end by 0 bases; junction bases not matched to a gene: 7. Per the germline V gene, CDR1 is DFQATT and CDR2 is SNEGSKA (reference sequence). The CDR3 loop spans 15 amino acids. The CDR3 sequence is CSASGDRRYQETQYF. The CDR3 DNA reads TGCAGTGCTAGTGGGGACAGACGGTACCAAGAGACCCAGTACTTC.

The V gene is TRBV15, the J gene TRBJ2-1; D is unresolved. The V and J ends lost 0 bases and 7 bases respectively, with 7 bases between them. The CDR3 consists of 13 residues. Germline lookup yields CDR1 LNHNV and CDR2 YYDKDF (reference sequence). The CDR3 DNA reads as TGTGCCACCAGCAGAGATGCCCGGAATGAGCAGTTCTTC. It specifies CATSRDARNEQFF.

The chain uses TRBV30 and TRBJ2-7, with TRBD2 matching over 7 bases. The CDR3 is made up of 13 amino acids. The V gene end was trimmed by 5 bases and the J gene end by 5 bases; junction bases not matched to a gene: 9. The germline gives CDR1 GTSNPN, CDR2 SVGIG (reference sequence). The CDR3 loop is CAWRFGGTHEQYF. In DNA, the CDR3 is TGTGCCTGGCGGTTCGGGGGGACCCACGAGCAGTACTTC.

The chain couples TRBV27 to TRBJ2-7; the D gene is possibly TRBD2 (6 bases). V lost 5 bases and J 3 bases, leaving 14 bases between the germline ends. The CDR3 spans 14 residues. CDR1 and CDR2 from the germline V gene are MNHEY and SMNVEV (reference sequence). CDR3 sequence reads: CASSPSAGGYEQYF. CDR3 DNA sequence: TGTGCCAGCAGTCCTAGCGCCGGGGGCTACGAGCAGTACTTC.

The chain couples TRBV28 to TRBJ1-4; D is uncertain. V was cut by 5 bases and J by 8 bases, with 18 bases left in between. Germline CDR1 reads MDHEN; CDR2 reads SYDVKM. The CDR3 has 15 residues. CDR3 sequence reads: CASSQVLGLGEKLFF. CDR3 bases: TGTGCCAGCAGTCAAGTCCTTGGGCTTGGAGAAAAACTGTTTTTT.

The chain couples TRBV2 to TRBJ1-4, with 11 nucleotides matching TRBD1. Unmatched junction bases numbered 4, after V lost 7 bases and J lost 3 bases. Germline assignment: CDR1 SNHLY and CDR2 FYNNEI. The length of the CDR3 is 15 residues. For the CDR3, the DNA is TGTGCCAGCATTGGACAGGGGGCGCCTAATGAAAAACTGTTTTTT. Its translation is CASIGQGAPNEKLFF.

The gene calls are TRBV6-6 and TRBJ2-3, with TRBD2 matching over 10 bases. The CDR3 sequence is 19 residues long. Germline values: CDR1 MNHNY, CDR2 SVGAGI (reference sequence). V shed 5 bases, J shed 5 bases, and the junction held 19 bases outside the gene matches. The CDR3 coding sequence is TGTGCCAGCAGTCGGCCAGGGGAGACCAGCGGGAGGGCCAGAGATACGCAGTATTTT. Translating it yields CASSRPGETSGRARDTQYF.